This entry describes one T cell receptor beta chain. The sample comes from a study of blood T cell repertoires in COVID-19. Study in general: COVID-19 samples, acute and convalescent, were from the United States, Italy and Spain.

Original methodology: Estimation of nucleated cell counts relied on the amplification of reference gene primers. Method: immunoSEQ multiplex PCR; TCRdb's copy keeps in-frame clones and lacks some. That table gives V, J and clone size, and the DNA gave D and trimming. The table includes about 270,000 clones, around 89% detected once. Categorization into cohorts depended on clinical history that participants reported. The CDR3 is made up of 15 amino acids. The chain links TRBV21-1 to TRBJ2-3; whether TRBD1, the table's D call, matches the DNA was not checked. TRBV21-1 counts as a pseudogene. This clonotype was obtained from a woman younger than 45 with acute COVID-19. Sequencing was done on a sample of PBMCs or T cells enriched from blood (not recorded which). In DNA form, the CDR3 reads TGTGCCACCAAGCAAATCGGACAGAACACAGATACGCAGTATTTT. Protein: CATKQIGQNTDTQYF.